These 5 T cell receptor beta chains were all obtained from the same sample, sequenced in a study of T cells in Graves' hyperthyroidism and ophthalmopathy. Amplification of TCR beta CDR3 regions was performed using RNA transcripts as template. First-round RT-PCR with HTBI primers amplified the TCR CDR3 region. One entry per CDR3 protein, called by TCRdb with MiXCR from the multiplex PCR reads. The repertoire includes 600,000 to 900,000 distinct CDR3 sequences, 15% to 20% of them detected once, and 8.4% sits in the top ten. What was sequenced was blood. These receptors were obtained from a man aged 18 to 29 with Graves' hyperthyroidism.

This clonotype occurred a few times. The chain employs TRBV5-4 and TRBJ2-7, with TRBD1 identical over 8 bases. The CDR3 has 16 residues. Germline CDR1 is SGHNT and CDR2 is YYREEE (reference sequence). Germline trimming cut 4 bases from V and 0 bases from J; bases unmatched to any gene: 9. The CDR3 spells CASSGTGTGFSYEQYF. The DNA of the CDR3 is TGTGCCAGCAGCGGTACCGGGACAGGATTCTCCTACGAGCAGTACTTC. Full variable domain (rest looked up from reference TRBV5-4 and TRBJ2-7): ETGVTQSPTHLIKTRGQQVTLRCSSQSGHNTVSWYQQALGQGPQFIFQYYREEENGRGNFPPRFSGLQFPNYSSELNVNALELDDSALYLCASSGTGTGFSYEQYFGPGTRLTVT.

The table lists this clonotype with many counts. The chain links TRBV7-2 to TRBJ2-1, with 10 bases aligning to TRBD2. Germline CDR1 is SGHTA and CDR2 is FQGNSA. The CDR3 extends over 16 amino acids. V was clipped by 2 bases and J by 4 bases; unmatched bases: 5. The chain's CDR3 is CASSLSWTSGYNEQFF. Written as DNA, the CDR3 is TGTGCCAGCAGCTTATCATGGACTAGCGGATACAATGAGCAGTTCTTC.

The chain recombines TRBV28 with TRBJ2-5; D is perhaps TRBD2 (6 bases). Trimming removed 5 bases at V and 5 bases at J, with 18 bases between. Germline loops: CDR1 MDHEN, CDR2 SYDVKM. This CDR3 has 15 amino acids. The CDR3, as DNA: TGTGCCAGCAGTGGGGGGACCTACCAAGTCGAGACCCAGTACTTC. Protein product: CASSGGTYQVETQYF.

This clonotype appeared a few times. The chain has TRBV19 and TRBJ2-2; 9 bases are shared with TRBD1. Germline V lookup: CDR1 LNHDA, CDR2 SQIVND (reference sequence). V lost 7 bases and J lost 7; bases outside the gene matches: 16. The CDR3 runs 17 residues. The CDR3 nucleotides read TGTGCCAGTACCTCACAGGGGGCGAATCGAAAGAACGGGGAGCTGTTTTTT. Its translation is CASTSQGANRKNGELFF.

This clonotype was counted at least ten times. The chain couples TRBV2 to TRBJ2-7, with 7 bases aligning to TRBD1. Germline CDR1 SNHLY, CDR2 FYNNEI. V lost 5 bases to trimming and J lost 6 bases; unmatched junction nucleotides: 4. There are 12 residues in the CDR3. The chain's CDR3 is CASSQQGFEQYF. The CDR3 DNA is TGTGCCAGCAGTCAACAGGGGTTCGAGCAGTACTTC.